This passage covers 6 T cell receptor beta chains from one sample sequenced in a study of shared clonotypes between healthy human individuals. This table comes from immunoSEQ multiplex PCR, and its TCRdb copy is limited to in-frame clones, with some not included. Seen here are some 1.5 million clones, around 98% observed once, and the top ten hold about 0.45%. The specimen sequenced was naive CD4+ T cells sorted from blood. Documented subset: CD45RA+ positively selected. The receptors come from a man aged 30 to 39 in good health.

This rearrangement joins TRBV29-1 to TRBJ2-5, with 8 bases lining up with TRBD1. Germline CDR1 is SQVTM and CDR2 is ANQGSEA. This CDR3 region has 14 residues. V trimming: 3 bases; J trimming: 5 bases; junction bases outside the gene matches: 8. The CDR3 coding sequence is TGCAGCGTTGATGGACAGGGAATGGGGGAGACCCAGTACTTC. Translated, it gives CSVDGQGMGETQYF.

The chain is built from TRBV18 and TRBJ2-3; no reliable D call. This CDR3 has 16 residues. Trimming took 4 bases from V and 1 from J, leaving 15 bases between them. CDR1 and CDR2 (germline): KGHSH, LQKENI. The CDR3 loop is CASSLQRNRRTDTQYF. Written as DNA, the CDR3 is TGTGCCAGCTCACTCCAAAGAAATCGCCGCACAGATACGCAGTATTTT.

V usage is TRBV5-1 and J usage is TRBJ2-5; TRBD1 matches 8 bases. J lost 5 bases, V lost 4 bases, and 7 bases had no gene match. Germline V gives CDR1 SGHRS, CDR2 YFSETQ. The length of the CDR3 is 14 residues. CDR3: CASSPQGARETQYF. The DNA for the CDR3 is TGCGCCAGCAGCCCGCAGGGGGCGAGGGAGACCCAGTACTTC. Looking up the rest from reference TRBV5-1 and TRBJ2-5 gives the full variable domain: KAGVTQTPRYLIKTRGQQVTLSCSPISGHRSVSWYQQTPGQGLQFLFEYFSETQRNKGNFPGRFSGRQFSNSRSEMNVSTLELGDSALYLCASSPQGARETQYFGPGTRLLVL.

The V and J genes are TRBV11-3 and TRBJ2-2; 9 bases line up with TRBD1. This CDR3 has 15 amino acids. Germline-derived CDR1 and CDR2 are SGHNT and YENEEA. V shed 2 bases, J shed 8 bases, and the junction held 6 bases outside the gene matches. The CDR3 nucleotides are TGTGCCAGCAGCTTAAGGGGACAGGGTAAAGGGGAGCTGTTTTTT. It codes for CASSLRGQGKGELFF. The whole variable domain, filled in from reference TRBV11-3 and TRBJ2-2, reads EAGVVQSPRYKIIEKKQPVAFWCNPISGHNTLYWYLQNLGQGPELLIRYENEEAVDDSQLPKDRFSAERLKGVDSTLKIQPAELGDSAVYLCASSLRGQGKGELFFGEGSRLTVL.

V and J are TRBV5-1 and TRBJ1-4; a weak D match, TRBD1 (5 bases). Germline V gives CDR1 SGHRS, CDR2 YFSETQ. The CDR3 is 15 residues long. V was trimmed by 2 bases and J by 3 bases, leaving 11 bases between them. This CDR3 reads CASSFSGASNEKLFF. The CDR3 region has the DNA TGCGCCAGCAGCTTCAGTGGGGCTTCTAATGAAAAACTGTTTTTT.

The table lists this clone with a count of one. The V call is TRBV6-4, the J call TRBJ2-7; D is perhaps TRBD1 or TRBD2 (5 bases each). Germline CDR1 and CDR2: MRHNA and SNTAGT. The ends were cut back, 6 bases at V and 3 bases at J, with 21 bases in the middle. The CDR3 loop spans 16 amino acids. The CDR3 sequence is CASRYVSRDGDYEQYF. DNA of the CDR3: TGTGCCAGCAGATATGTATCCCGGGACGGCGACTACGAGCAGTACTTC.